This T cell receptor beta chain came from a study of cytomegalovirus exposure and HLA in healthy donors. Findings and caveats of the study: As a later analysis revealed, the rate of TCR association differed by HLA locus, with DRB1 most and HLA-C fewest.

Among the donors, all were healthy bone marrow donors. As for this clone: The antigen is not known.

60 Vbeta and 13 Jbeta primers were used in PCR. The data were produced by immunoSEQ multiplex PCR, yet TCRdb's version contains in-frame clones alone and is incomplete. The repertoire holds about 120,000 clones, with 80% as singletons. Source material: PBMCs. The clonotype originates from a female donor in good health and CMV-seropositive.

The CDR3, as DNA: TGTGCCAGCAGCTTACCCGGGACAAATCCCGGTGGCTACACCTTC. It is translated as CASSLPGTNPGGYTF. This rearrangement joins TRBV5-6 to TRBJ1-2; D possibly corresponds to TRBD1 (6 bases). Germline V CDR1 and CDR2: SGHDT, YYEEEE. The CDR3 length is 15 residues. The V end lost 2 bases, the J end lost 7 bases, and 18 bases lay between the germline ends. The whole variable domain, filled in from reference TRBV5-6 and TRBJ1-2, reads DAGVTQSPTHLIKTRGQQVTLRCSPKSGHDTVSWYQQALGQGPQFIFQYYEEEERQRGNFPDRFSGHQFPNYSSELNVNALLLGDSALYLCASSLPGTNPGGYTFGSGTRLTVV.